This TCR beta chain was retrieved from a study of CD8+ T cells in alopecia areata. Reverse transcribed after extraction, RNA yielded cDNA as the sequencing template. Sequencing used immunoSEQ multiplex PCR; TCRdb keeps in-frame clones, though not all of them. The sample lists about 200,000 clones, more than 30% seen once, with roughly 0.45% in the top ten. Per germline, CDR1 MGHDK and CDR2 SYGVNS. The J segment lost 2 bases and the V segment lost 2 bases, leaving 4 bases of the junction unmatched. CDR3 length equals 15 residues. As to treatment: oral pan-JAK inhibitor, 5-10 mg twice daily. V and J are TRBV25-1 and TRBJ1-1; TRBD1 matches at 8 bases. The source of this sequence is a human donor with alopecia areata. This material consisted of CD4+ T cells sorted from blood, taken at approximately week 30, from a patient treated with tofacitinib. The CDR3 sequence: CASSEPGTGNTEAFF. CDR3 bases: TGTGCCAGCAGTGAACCCGGGACAGGCAACACTGAAGCTTTCTTT. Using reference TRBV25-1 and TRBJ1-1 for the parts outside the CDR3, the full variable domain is EADIYQTPRYLVIGTGKKITLECSQTMGHDKMYWYQQDPGMELHLIHYSYGVNSTEKGDLSSESTVSRIRTEHFPLTLESARPSHTSQYLCASSEPGTGNTEAFFGQGTRLTVV.